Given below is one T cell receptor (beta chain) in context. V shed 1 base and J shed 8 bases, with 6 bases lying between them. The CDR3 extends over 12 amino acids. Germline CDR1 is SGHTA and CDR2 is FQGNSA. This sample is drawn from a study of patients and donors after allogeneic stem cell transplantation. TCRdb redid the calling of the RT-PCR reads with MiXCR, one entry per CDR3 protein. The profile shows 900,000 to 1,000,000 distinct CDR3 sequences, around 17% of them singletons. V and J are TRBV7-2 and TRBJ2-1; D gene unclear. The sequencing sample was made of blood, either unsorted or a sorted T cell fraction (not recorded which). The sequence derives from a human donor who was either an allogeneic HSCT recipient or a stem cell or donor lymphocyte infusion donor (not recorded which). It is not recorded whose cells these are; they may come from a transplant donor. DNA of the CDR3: TGTGCCAGCAGCTTAGTCCCTTATGAGCAGTTCTTC. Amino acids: CASSLVPYEQFF.